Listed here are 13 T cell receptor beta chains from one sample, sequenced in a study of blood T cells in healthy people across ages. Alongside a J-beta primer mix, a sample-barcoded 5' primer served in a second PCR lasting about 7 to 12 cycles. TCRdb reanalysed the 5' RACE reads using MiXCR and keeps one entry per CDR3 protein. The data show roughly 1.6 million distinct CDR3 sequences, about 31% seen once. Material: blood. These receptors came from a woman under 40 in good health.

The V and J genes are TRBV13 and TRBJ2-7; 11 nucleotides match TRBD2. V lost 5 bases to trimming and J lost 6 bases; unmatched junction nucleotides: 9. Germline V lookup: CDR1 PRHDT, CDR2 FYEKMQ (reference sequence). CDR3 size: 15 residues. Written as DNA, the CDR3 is TGTGCCAGCAGCCAAAGGACTAGCGGGCCGTGCGAGCAGTACTTC. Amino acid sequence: CASSQRTSGPCEQYF.

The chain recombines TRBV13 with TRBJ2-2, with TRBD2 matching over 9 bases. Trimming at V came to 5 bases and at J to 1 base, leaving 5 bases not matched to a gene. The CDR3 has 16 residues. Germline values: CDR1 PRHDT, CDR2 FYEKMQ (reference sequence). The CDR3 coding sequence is TGTGCCAGCAGCACCGGACTAGCGCAGAACACCGGGGAGCTGTTTTTT. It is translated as CASSTGLAQNTGELFF.

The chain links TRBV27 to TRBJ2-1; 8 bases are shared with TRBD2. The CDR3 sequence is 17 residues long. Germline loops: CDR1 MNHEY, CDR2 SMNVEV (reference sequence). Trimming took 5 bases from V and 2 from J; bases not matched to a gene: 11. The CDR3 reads CASSLTSGGAPYNEQFF. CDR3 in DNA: TGTGCCAGCAGTCTAACTAGCGGAGGGGCCCCCTACAATGAGCAGTTCTTC.

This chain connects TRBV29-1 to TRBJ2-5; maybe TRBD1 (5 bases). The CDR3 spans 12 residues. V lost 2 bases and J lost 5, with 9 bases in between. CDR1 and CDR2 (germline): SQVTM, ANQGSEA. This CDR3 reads CSVEPGMETQYF. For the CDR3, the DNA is TGCAGCGTTGAACCAGGGATGGAGACCCAGTACTTC.

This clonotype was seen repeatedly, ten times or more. DNA for the CDR3: TGCAGTGCTAGACGTCAAAGAGATGAGCAGTTCTTC. The encoded protein is CSARRQRDEQFF. The genes are TRBV20-1 and TRBJ2-1; D remains unclear. Germline V lookup: CDR1 DFQATT, CDR2 SNEGSKA (reference sequence). The CDR3 sequence is 12 residues long. Trimming pared 2 bases from V and 8 bases from J, leaving 10 bases between.

CDR3 residues: CASSPFPIVTGAGNTIYF. The CDR3 bases are TGTGCCAGCAGTCCCTTCCCGATTGTGACAGGGGCTGGAAACACCATATATTTT. The chain combines TRBV12-3 or TRBV12-4 with TRBJ1-3; 8 bases map to TRBD1. The CDR3 is made up of 18 amino acids. With V trimmed by 5 bases and J by 2 bases, 14 bases remained unmatched.

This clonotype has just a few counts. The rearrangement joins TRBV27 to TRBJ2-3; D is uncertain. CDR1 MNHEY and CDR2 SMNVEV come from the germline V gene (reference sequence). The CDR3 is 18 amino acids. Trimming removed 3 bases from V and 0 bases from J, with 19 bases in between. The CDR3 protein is CASSFSRPADYSTDTQYF. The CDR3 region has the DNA TGTGCCAGCAGTTTCTCCCGTCCGGCAGATTATAGCACAGATACGCAGTATTTT.

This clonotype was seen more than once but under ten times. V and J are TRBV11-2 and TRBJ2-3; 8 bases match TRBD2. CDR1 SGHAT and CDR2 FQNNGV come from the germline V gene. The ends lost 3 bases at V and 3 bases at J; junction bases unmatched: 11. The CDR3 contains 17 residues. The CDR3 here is CASSFSGGLARTDTQYF. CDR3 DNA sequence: TGTGCCAGCAGCTTCTCCGGCGGACTAGCAAGGACAGATACGCAGTATTTT.

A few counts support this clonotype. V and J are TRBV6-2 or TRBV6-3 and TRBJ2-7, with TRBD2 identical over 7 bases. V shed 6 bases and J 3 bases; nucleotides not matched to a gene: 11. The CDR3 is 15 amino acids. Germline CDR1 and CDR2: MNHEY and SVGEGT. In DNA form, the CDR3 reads TGTGCCAGCAGAAAAGGCGCGGGAGACTACTACGAGCAGTACTTC. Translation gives CASRKGAGDYYEQYF.

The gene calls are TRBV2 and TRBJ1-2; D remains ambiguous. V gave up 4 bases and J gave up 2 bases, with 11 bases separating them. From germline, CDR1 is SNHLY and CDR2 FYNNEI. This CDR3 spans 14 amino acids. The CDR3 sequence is CASSAGTSNYGYTF. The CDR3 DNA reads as TGTGCCAGCAGTGCAGGAACCTCAAACTATGGCTACACCTTC.

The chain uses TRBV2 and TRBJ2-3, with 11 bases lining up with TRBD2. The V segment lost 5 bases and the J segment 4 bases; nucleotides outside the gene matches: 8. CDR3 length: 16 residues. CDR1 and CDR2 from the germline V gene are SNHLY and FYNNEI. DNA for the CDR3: TGTGCCAGCAGTCAGGGACTAGCGGTTTACTCAGATACGCAGTATTTT. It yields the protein CASSQGLAVYSDTQYF.

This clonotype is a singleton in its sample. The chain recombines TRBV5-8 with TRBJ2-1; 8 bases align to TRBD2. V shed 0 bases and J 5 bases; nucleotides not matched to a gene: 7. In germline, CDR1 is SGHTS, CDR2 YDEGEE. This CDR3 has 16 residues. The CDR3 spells CASSLDSGGPHNEQFF. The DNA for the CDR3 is TGTGCCAGCAGCTTGGATTCGGGGGGGCCCCACAATGAGCAGTTCTTC.

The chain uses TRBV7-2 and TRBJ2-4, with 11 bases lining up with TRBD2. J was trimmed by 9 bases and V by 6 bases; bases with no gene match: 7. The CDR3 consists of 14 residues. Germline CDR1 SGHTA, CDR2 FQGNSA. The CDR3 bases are TGTGCCAGCAGGGCGCTAGCGGGGGGCGGCATTCAGTACTTC. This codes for CASRALAGGGIQYF. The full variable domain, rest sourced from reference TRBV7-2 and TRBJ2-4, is GAGVSQSPSNKVTEKGKDVELRCDPISGHTALYWYRQSLGQGLEFLIYFQGNSAPDKSGLPSDRFSAERTGGSVSTLTIQRTQQEDSAVYLCASRALAGGGIQYFGAGTRLSVL.